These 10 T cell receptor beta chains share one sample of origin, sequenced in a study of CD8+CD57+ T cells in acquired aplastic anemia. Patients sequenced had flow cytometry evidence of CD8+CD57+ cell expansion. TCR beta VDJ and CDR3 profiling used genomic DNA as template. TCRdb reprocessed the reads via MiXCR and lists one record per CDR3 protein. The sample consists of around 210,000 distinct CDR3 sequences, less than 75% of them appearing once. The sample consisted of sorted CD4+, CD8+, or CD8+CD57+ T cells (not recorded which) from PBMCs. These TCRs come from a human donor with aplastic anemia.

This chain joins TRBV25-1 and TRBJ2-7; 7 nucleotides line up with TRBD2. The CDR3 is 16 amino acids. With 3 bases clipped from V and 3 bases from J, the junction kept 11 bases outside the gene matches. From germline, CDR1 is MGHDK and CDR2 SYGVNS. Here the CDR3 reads CASSDLERGRFYEQYF. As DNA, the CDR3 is TGTGCCAGCAGTGACCTAGAGCGGGGCCGTTTCTACGAGCAGTACTTC.

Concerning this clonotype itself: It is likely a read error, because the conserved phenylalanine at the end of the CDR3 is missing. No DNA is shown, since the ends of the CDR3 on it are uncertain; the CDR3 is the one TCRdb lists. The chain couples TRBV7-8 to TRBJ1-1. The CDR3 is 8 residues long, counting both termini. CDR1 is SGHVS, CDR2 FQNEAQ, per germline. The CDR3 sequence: CASSSGPS.

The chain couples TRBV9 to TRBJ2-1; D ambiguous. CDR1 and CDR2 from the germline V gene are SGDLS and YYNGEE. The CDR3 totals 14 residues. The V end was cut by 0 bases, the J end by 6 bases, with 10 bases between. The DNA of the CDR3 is TGTGCCAGCAGCGTAGGTTCCACAACCAATGAGCAGTTCTTC. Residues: CASSVGSTTNEQFF. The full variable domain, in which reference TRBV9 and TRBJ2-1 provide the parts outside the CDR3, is DSGVTQTPKHLITATGQRVTLRCSPRSGDLSVYWYQQSLDQGLQFLIQYYNGEERAKGNILERFSAQQFPDLHSELNLSSLELGDSALYFCASSVGSTTNEQFFGPGTRLTVL.

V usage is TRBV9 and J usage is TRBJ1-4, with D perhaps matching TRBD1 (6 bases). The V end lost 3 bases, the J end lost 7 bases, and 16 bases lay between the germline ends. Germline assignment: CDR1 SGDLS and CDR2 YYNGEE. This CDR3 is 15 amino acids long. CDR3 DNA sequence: TGTGCCAGCAGCGGCCAACAGGGAAGAGGTGAAAAACTGTTTTTT. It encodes CASSGQQGRGEKLFF.

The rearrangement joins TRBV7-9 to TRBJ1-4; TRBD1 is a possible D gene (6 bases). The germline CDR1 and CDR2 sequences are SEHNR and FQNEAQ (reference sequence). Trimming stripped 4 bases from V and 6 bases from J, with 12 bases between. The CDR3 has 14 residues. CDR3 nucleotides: TGTGCCAGCAGCTCCAAGGGGGTTGATGAAAAACTGTTTTTT. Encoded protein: CASSSKGVDEKLFF.

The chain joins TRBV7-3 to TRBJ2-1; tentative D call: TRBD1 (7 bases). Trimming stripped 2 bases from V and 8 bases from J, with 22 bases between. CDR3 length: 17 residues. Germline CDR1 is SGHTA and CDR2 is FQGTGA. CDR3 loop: CASSLDQVKAGGHEQFF. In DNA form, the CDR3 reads TGTGCCAGCAGCTTAGATCAAGTCAAGGCAGGGGGGCATGAGCAGTTCTTC.

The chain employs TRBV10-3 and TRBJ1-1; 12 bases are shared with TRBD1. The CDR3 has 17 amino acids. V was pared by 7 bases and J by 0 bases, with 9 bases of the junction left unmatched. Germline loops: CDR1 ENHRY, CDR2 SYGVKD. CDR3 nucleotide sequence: TGTGCCATCAAGCCGGGACAGGGGGCCTTCATGAACACTGAAGCTTTCTTT. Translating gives CAIKPGQGAFMNTEAFF.

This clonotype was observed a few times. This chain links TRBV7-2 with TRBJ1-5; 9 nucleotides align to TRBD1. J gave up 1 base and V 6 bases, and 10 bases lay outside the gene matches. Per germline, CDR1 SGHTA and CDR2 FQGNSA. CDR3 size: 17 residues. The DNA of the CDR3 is TGTGCCAGCAGTGAGGACAGGGGATATGGGAGCAATCAGCCCCAGCATTTT. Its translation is CASSEDRGYGSNQPQHF.

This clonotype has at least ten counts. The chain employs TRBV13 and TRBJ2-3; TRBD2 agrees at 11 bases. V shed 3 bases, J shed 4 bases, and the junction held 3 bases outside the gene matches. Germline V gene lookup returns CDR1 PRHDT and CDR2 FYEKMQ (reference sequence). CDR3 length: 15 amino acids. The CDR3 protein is CASSFTSGGSDTQYF. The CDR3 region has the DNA TGTGCCAGCAGCTTTACTAGCGGGGGATCAGATACGCAGTATTTT.

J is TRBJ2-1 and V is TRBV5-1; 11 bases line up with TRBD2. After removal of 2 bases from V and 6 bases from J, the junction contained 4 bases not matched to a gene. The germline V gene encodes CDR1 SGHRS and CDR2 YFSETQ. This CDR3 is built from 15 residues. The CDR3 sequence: CASSLLAGDLNEQFF. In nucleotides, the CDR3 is TGCGCCAGCAGCTTACTAGCGGGAGATCTCAATGAGCAGTTCTTC.